A single sample gave rise to the 10 T cell receptor beta chains below, sequenced in a study of identical twins. TCRdb re-called the 5' RACE reads with MiXCR, one entry per CDR3 protein. Altogether around 340,000 distinct CDR3 sequences are present, roughly an eighth being singletons, with the ten largest covering around 6.9%. Another study also made use of these data, one on yellow fever vaccine responses in identical twins.

The sequenced material came from CD8+ T cells sorted from blood. The receptors were gathered from a woman in her late teens or twenties in good health.

The chain has TRBV28 and TRBJ1-2, with 7 bases aligning to TRBD1. The CDR3 loop spans 15 amino acids. Trimming cost V 3 bases and J 6 bases; bases outside gene matches: 10. From germline, CDR1 is MDHEN and CDR2 SYDVKM. The CDR3 region has the DNA TGTGCCAGCAGTTTCGATCGACAGGGAGACGATGGCTACACCTTC. It encodes CASSFDRQGDDGYTF.

Many counts were recorded for this clonotype. The chain employs TRBV12-3 or TRBV12-4 and TRBJ1-1; D unclear. Trimming took off 11 bases at V and 4 bases at J, with 20 bases between the two ends. This CDR3 is 14 amino acids long. CDR3 DNA: TGTGCCGGTCTTGAGGCAGGCGGGAGCACTGAAGCTTTCTTT. Protein sequence: CAGLEAGGSTEAFF.

This clonotype showed up just a few times. CDR3 in amino acids: CASSQDRRPFSYEQYF. Written as DNA, the CDR3 is TGTGCCAGCAGCCAAGATCGACGGCCTTTTTCCTACGAGCAGTACTTC. The chain joins TRBV3-1 to TRBJ2-7; no definite D call. CDR1 and CDR2 (germline): LGHDT, YNNKEL (reference sequence). With 0 bases removed from V and 1 base from J, the gap between germline ends came to 13 bases. This CDR3 has 16 residues.

V gene TRBV5-1 combines with J gene TRBJ2-1, with 13 bases that match TRBD2. CDR3 length equals 17 residues. The germline CDR1 and CDR2 sequences are SGHRS and YFSETQ. Germline trimming cut 4 bases from V and 7 bases from J; bases unmatched to any gene: 11. CDR3 residues: CASSPARTSGRRNEQFF. DNA of the CDR3: TGCGCCAGCAGCCCGGCCCGGACTAGCGGGAGAAGGAATGAGCAGTTCTTC.

This clonotype was seen many times. The chain has TRBV15 and TRBJ2-2; D uncertain. The CDR3 consists of 14 residues. Between the trimmed V and J ends, which lost 3 bases and 6 bases, there was a span of 11 bases. Germline values: CDR1 LNHNV, CDR2 YYDKDF (reference sequence). Here the CDR3 reads CATSRTADAGELFF. The CDR3 nucleotides read TGTGCCACCAGCAGGACCGCTGATGCCGGGGAGCTGTTTTTT.

This clonotype was recorded a few times. The rearrangement links TRBV4-1 to TRBJ2-3; 7 bases are shared with TRBD2. The germline V gene has CDR1 MGHRA and CDR2 YSYEKL. CDR3 length: 13 amino acids. Trimming cost V 11 bases and J 5 bases; bases outside gene matches: 10. Here the CDR3 DNA reads TGCGCCTGCGGTAGCGAGCGGGGAGATACGCAGTATTTT. It codes for CACGSERGDTQYF.

The rearrangement joins TRBV6-4 to TRBJ2-5; D is tentatively TRBD1 or TRBD2 (5 bases each). Looked up from germline, CDR1 is MRHNA and CDR2 is SNTAGT. V lost 2 bases to trimming and J lost 7 bases, with 14 bases between them. The CDR3 extends over 14 amino acids. The DNA for the CDR3 is TGTGCCAGCAGTGACCCCTCGAACGGGGCGACCCAGTACTTC. Translation gives CASSDPSNGATQYF.

This clonotype has more than one count but fewer than ten. The J gene is TRBJ1-5, the V gene TRBV20-1, with D tentatively TRBD1 (6 bases). This CDR3 spans 16 amino acids. CDR1 is DFQATT, CDR2 SNEGSKA, per germline (reference sequence). V dropped 2 bases and J dropped 1 base, with 15 bases sitting between them. DNA of the CDR3: TGCAGTGCTAGAAACTCCCAGGGGCCGAGCAATCAGCCCCAGCATTTT. The encoded protein is CSARNSQGPSNQPQHF.

This clonotype was recorded a few times. The V gene is TRBV28, the J gene TRBJ2-3; the D is unclear. V gave up 6 bases and J gave up 1 base, with 17 bases separating them. The CDR3 extends over 16 amino acids. Germline V lookup: CDR1 MDHEN, CDR2 SYDVKM. CDR3 coding DNA: TGTGCCAGCAGCCTTAGACATCTCAAGGGCACAGATACGCAGTATTTT. Its translation: CASSLRHLKGTDTQYF.

This clonotype was recorded a few times. This chain links TRBV4-1 with TRBJ2-1, with unresolved D. CDR3 length: 15 amino acids. The V gene's germline CDR1 is MGHRA and CDR2 YSYEKL. The V gene lost 0 bases and the J gene lost 4 bases, with 10 bases spanning the gap. CDR3: CASSQEGHTYNEQFF. As DNA, the CDR3 is TGCGCCAGCAGCCAAGAAGGCCATACGTACAATGAGCAGTTCTTC.